The sequence of this T cell receptor (beta chain) was determined in a study of T cell responses to AZD1222 COVID-19 vaccine. Points from the study as a whole: The study found Spike-specific TCR breadth and depth rose after two AZD1222 doses. Females outnumbered males among donors, who were mostly white British; clonal diversity was possibly underestimated. At baseline, seropositivity was found in only six AZD1222 recipients. Per reports, nearly half of all spike-specific TCRs target regions that are unmutated in variants.

Note on this clone: Antigen specificity is unknown.

Clones were read by immunoSEQ multiplex PCR, and TCRdb kept only the in-frame ones, dropping some. The sample lists tens of thousands of clones; approximately 90% were seen once. CDR1 and CDR2 from the germline V gene are SGHVS and FQNEAQ. Trimming stripped 5 bases from V and 4 bases from J, with 17 bases between. This CDR3 has 15 residues. The gene calls are TRBV7-8 and TRBJ1-2; weak D call: TRBD1 (6 bases). Specimen: peripheral blood, collected on day 0 of MenACWY control vaccination. The source is an adult in good health. CDR3 residues: CASSATGNLGYGYTF. The CDR3 coding sequence is TGTGCCAGCAGCGCTACAGGGAATCTGGGCTATGGCTACACCTTC.